Shown below are 7 T cell receptor beta chains from a single sample sequenced in a study of T cells in Graves' hyperthyroidism and ophthalmopathy. TCR beta CDR3 regions were amplified from RNA transcripts. RT-PCR in the first round (using the HTBI primer set) targeted the TCR CDR3. Via MiXCR, TCRdb re-called the multiplex PCR reads, giving one row per CDR3 protein. The data show hundreds of thousands of distinct CDR3 sequences, with roughly 13% seen just once and roughly 8.3% held by the top ten. The sequencing input was blood. The receptors here all came from a woman younger than 35 with Graves' hyperthyroidism.

This chain links TRBV30 with TRBJ2-7, with 7 bases that match TRBD1. The CDR3 is made up of 13 amino acids. The J segment lost 1 base and the V segment lost 8 bases, leaving 8 bases of the junction unmatched. Per the germline V gene, CDR1 is GTSNPN and CDR2 is SVGIG (reference sequence). The CDR3 DNA sequence: TGTGCCGGCGGCCAACAGGGGTCCTACGAGCAGTACTTC. Its translation is CAGGQQGSYEQYF.

V gene TRBV6-1 combines with J gene TRBJ1-6, with 9 bases lining up with TRBD1. The CDR3 is 16 amino acids. V was clipped by 1 base and J by 5 bases; unmatched bases: 3. CDR1 is MNHNS, CDR2 SASEGT, per germline. The CDR3: CASSEGTGVDNSPLHF. The CDR3, as DNA: TGTGCCAGCAGTGAAGGGACAGGGGTCGATAATTCACCCCTCCACTTT.

This clonotype was detected ten times or more. V and J are TRBV7-2 and TRBJ2-7, with D uncertain. Germline lookup yields CDR1 SGHTA and CDR2 FQGNSA. The CDR3 is made up of 15 amino acids. V lost 4 bases and J lost 5, with 18 bases in between. The CDR3 sequence: CASSSAAVYPNEQYF. CDR3 sequence (DNA): TGTGCCAGCAGCTCCGCCGCGGTGTATCCGAACGAGCAGTACTTC.

This rearrangement joins TRBV19 to TRBJ2-1; D unclear. Germline V CDR1 and CDR2: LNHDA, SQIVND (reference sequence). The CDR3 has 13 amino acids. The germline V and J ends were trimmed by 7 bases and 2 bases, with 9 bases remaining between them. The CDR3 DNA reads TGTGCCAGTAACGAACACCCCTACAATGAGCAGTTCTTC. It codes for CASNEHPYNEQFF.

This clonotype has at least ten counts. V and J are TRBV2 and TRBJ2-1, with 9 bases aligning to TRBD2. The germline gives CDR1 SNHLY, CDR2 FYNNEI. This CDR3 has 16 residues. With 6 bases clipped from V and 6 bases from J, the junction kept 12 bases outside the gene matches. CDR3 nucleotide sequence: TGTGCCAGCAGGTTCTCCGGGACTAGCTTGGGCAATGAGCAGTTCTTC. It yields the protein CASRFSGTSLGNEQFF.

The CDR3 reads CASSNRGLKDTQYF. The CDR3 coding sequence is TGTGCCAGTAGTAACAGGGGGCTAAAAGATACGCAGTATTTT. The V and J genes are TRBV19 and TRBJ2-3; 9 nucleotides match TRBD1. The germline V gene encodes CDR1 LNHDA and CDR2 SQIVND (reference sequence). Trimming took 4 bases from V and 5 from J; bases not matched to a gene: 4. This CDR3 has 14 amino acids.

This clonotype was seen only a few times. V usage is TRBV28 and J usage is TRBJ2-1; no definite D call. The V gene's germline CDR1 is MDHEN and CDR2 SYDVKM. The ends were cut back, 6 bases at V and 10 bases at J, with 13 bases in the middle. This CDR3 is built from 12 residues. The CDR3 nucleotides read TGTGCCAGCAGCCTCCACGCAGCAGAGCAGTTCTTC. Translating it yields CASSLHAAEQFF. Combining the CDR3 with reference TRBV28 and TRBJ2-1 gives the whole variable domain DVKVTQSSRYLVKRTGEKVFLECVQDMDHENMFWYRQDPGLGLRLIYFSYDVKMKEKGDIPEGYSVSREKKERFSLILESASTNQTSMYLCASSLHAAEQFFGPGTRLTVL.